These 9 T cell receptor beta chains share one sample of origin, sequenced in a study of cytomegalovirus exposure and HLA in healthy donors (TCRdb year 2017). The library was made by the immunoSEQ multiplex PCR assay. A mixture of 60 forward primers for TCR Vbeta segments and 13 reverse primers for TCR Jbeta segments was used in the multiplex PCR. Entries here come from immuneACCESS through TCRdb and include only in-frame sequences with V and J called. Some clones fail to appear in such tables; in the studies checked, an unresolved V gene covers under half of the shortfall, and the cause of the remainder is unknown. A total of some 96,000 clones appear in this sample, approximately 76% of them only once. The ten biggest clones cover roughly 19% of the sample. The sample consisted of PBMCs. These receptors were obtained from a woman aged 60-75 years in good health and CMV-seropositive.

The chain combines TRBV5-1 with TRBJ2-1, with 8 bases aligning to TRBD2. CDR3 length: 14 residues. V was clipped by 1 base and J by 4 bases; unmatched bases: 1. Germline CDR1 reads SGHRS; CDR2 reads YFSETQ. Here the CDR3 DNA reads TGCGCCAGCAGCTTGAGCGGGAGTTACAATGAGCAGTTCTTC. Translation gives CASSLSGSYNEQFF.

The chain links TRBV2 to TRBJ1-1; 8 bases map to TRBD1. This CDR3 is 13 amino acids long. CDR1 is SNHLY, CDR2 FYNNEI, per germline. J lost 1 base, V lost 6 bases, and 1 base had no gene match. This CDR3 reads CASRDRANTEAFF. CDR3 DNA: TGTGCCAGCAGGGACAGGGCGAACACTGAAGCTTTCTTT.

The chain is built from TRBV5-6 and TRBJ2-7; 7 bases align to TRBD1. In germline, CDR1 is SGHDT, CDR2 YYEEEE. The CDR3 totals 13 residues. Trimming took 3 bases from V and 6 from J; bases not matched to a gene: 6. CDR3 coding DNA: TGTGCCAGCAGCTCGCAACAGGGGCTCGAGCAGTACTTC. Protein: CASSSQQGLEQYF.

The DNA of the CDR3 is TGTGCCAGCAGCCCCACTATGATACAGGGGACTGAAGCTTTCTTT. Translated: CASSPTMIQGTEAFF. V and J are TRBV7-3 and TRBJ1-1, with 7 bases that match TRBD1. The CDR3 consists of 15 residues. J gave up 5 bases and V 5 bases, and 11 bases lay outside the gene matches. Germline values: CDR1 SGHTA, CDR2 FQGTGA.

This chain links TRBV11-2 with TRBJ1-2; the D gene is possibly TRBD1 (5 bases). The CDR3 sequence is 16 residues long. Germline V gene data show CDR1 as SGHAT and CDR2 as FQNNGV. V was pared by 5 bases and J by 0 bases, with 16 bases between. The CDR3 loop is CASSLDRQPPNYGYTF. Here the CDR3 DNA reads TGTGCCAGCAGCCTCGATCGACAGCCTCCTAACTATGGCTACACCTTC.

The sample holds one count of this clone. This chain links TRBV5-1 with TRBJ2-7, with TRBD2 matching over 9 bases. Per the germline V gene, CDR1 is SGHRS and CDR2 is YFSETQ. The CDR3 covers 14 residues. Trimming removed 6 bases from V and 2 bases from J; junction bases left unmatched: 6. The CDR3 here is CASKEAGGPYEQYF. The CDR3 bases are TGCGCCAGCAAAGAAGCGGGAGGCCCCTACGAGCAGTACTTC.

This clone appeared once. The chain couples TRBV5-6 to TRBJ2-1, with D tentatively TRBD2 (5 bases). CDR1 and CDR2 from the germline V gene are SGHDT and YYEEEE. The ends were cut back, 4 bases at V and 13 bases at J, with 15 bases in the middle. The CDR3 has 12 amino acids. DNA for the CDR3: TGTGCCAGCAGCCCTAAAGGACTTAACCAGTTCTTC. Protein product: CASSPKGLNQFF.

The rearrangement joins TRBV7-2 to TRBJ1-2; unclear D gene. The CDR3 is 12 amino acids. Trimming left V 9 bases short and J 4 bases short, with 12 bases between. In germline, CDR1 is SGHTA, CDR2 FQGNSA. CDR3 DNA: TGTGCCAGTCCTTCTTTTCCCTATGGCTACACCTTC. Encoded protein: CASPSFPYGYTF.

V and J are TRBV29-1 and TRBJ1-1; 9 bases are a match to TRBD1. This CDR3 has 14 amino acids. The germline V gene has CDR1 SQVTM and CDR2 ANQGSEA. Germline trimming cut 7 bases from V and 6 bases from J; bases unmatched to any gene: 12. CDR3 bases: TGCAGCGCACGCTCGACTACAGGGGGCTCTGAAGCTTTCTTT. The encoded protein is CSARSTTGGSEAFF.